Listed below are T cell receptor beta chains from one sample, sequenced in a study of blood T cell repertoires in COVID-19. The assay was immunoSEQ multiplex PCR, and TCRdb's table has in-frame clones only and misses some. The sample lists over 150,000 clones; approximately 84% were seen once. The sample taken for sequencing was PBMCs or T cells enriched from blood (not recorded which). Every receptor here comes from a man aged 40-50 years who had recovered from COVID-19. Each CDR3 is given with its conserved first and last residue. The order of the fields is CDR3 protein, CDR3 DNA, V gene, D gene, clone size, J gene. A D gene is named only where the DNA matches it firmly. Part of the rows lack a size; the others show once, few, many or a class for expanded clones.

CASSLSGGRYGYTF | TGTGCCAGCAGTTTATCAGGGGGTAGATATGGCTACACCTTC | TRBV27 | . | . | TRBJ1-2
CASSQERSVNTEAFF | TGCGCCAGCAGCCAAGAAAGATCGGTGAACACTGAAGCTTTCTTT | TRBV4-3 | . | once | TRBJ1-1
CSARATTEAFF | TGCAGCGCACGTGCTACCACTGAAGCTTTCTTT | TRBV29-1 | . | . | TRBJ1-1
CASSARGGENSPLHF | TGCGCCAGCAGCGCACGGGGAGGGGAGAATTCACCCCTCCACTTT | TRBV5-1 | . | . | TRBJ1-6
CASSLSPTGAAGYTF | TGTGCCAGCAGCCTTAGCCCGACAGGGGCCGCTGGCTACACCTTC | TRBV6-5 | TRBD1 | . | TRBJ1-2
CAWSTHRGRFSGNTIYF | TGTGCCTGGAGCACCCACAGGGGACGATTCTCTGGAAACACCATATATTTT | TRBV30 | TRBD1 | . | TRBJ1-3
CASSLGQGQPQHF | TGTGCCAGCAGCTTAGGACAGGGGCAGCCCCAGCATTTT | TRBV7-9 | TRBD1 | . | TRBJ1-5
CSASHLPEQYF | TGCAGTGCTAGTCATCTACCCGAGCAGTACTTC | TRBV20-1 | . | few | TRBJ2-7
CASSYLAGGLDEQFF | TGTGCCAGCAGTTACCTAGCGGGGGGGCTCGATGAGCAGTTCTTC | TRBV7-3 | TRBD2 | . | TRBJ2-1
CASSLRGEAFF | TGTGCCAGCAGCTTACGGGGTGAAGCTTTCTTT | TRBV7-2 | . | . | TRBJ1-1
CASSSGLFMNTEAFF | TGCGCCAGCAGCTCAGGACTGTTCATGAACACTGAAGCTTTCTTT | TRBV5-1 | . | . | TRBJ1-1
CASTYRDHGYTF | TGTGCCAGCACATACAGGGATCATGGCTACACCTTC | TRBV5-6 | . | . | TRBJ1-2
CASSNLRTANNSPLHF | TGTGCCAGCAGTAATCTAAGGACAGCTAATAATTCACCCCTCCACTTT | TRBV2 | . | . | TRBJ1-6
CASSYSLAGGNTEAFF | TGTGCCAGCAGTTACTCCCTGGCAGGGGGGAACACTGAAGCTTTCTTT | TRBV6-5 | TRBD1 | few | TRBJ1-1
CASSSLAGGYNEQFF | TGCGCCAGCAGCTCGCTAGCGGGGGGCTACAATGAGCAGTTCTTC | TRBV5-1 | TRBD2 | . | TRBJ2-1
CASSIVDRGTTQHF | TGTGCCAGTAGTATAGTAGACAGGGGTACGACCCAGCATTTT | TRBV19 | TRBD1 | . | TRBJ1-5
CASKRQRCSGNTIYF | TGTGCCAGCAAACGACAGAGATGCTCTGGAAACACCATATATTTT | TRBV6-4 | . | . | TRBJ1-3
CASSAERTVSGANVLTF | TGTGCCAGCAGTGCAGAGCGGACAGTCTCTGGGGCCAACGTCCTGACTTTC | TRBV6-1 | . | . | TRBJ2-6
CASSQDGTSGYNEQFF | TGTGCCAGCAGCCAAGATGGGACTAGCGGTTACAATGAGCAGTTCTTC | TRBV4-2 | TRBD2 | few | TRBJ2-1
CASSLSRVGSENSPLHF | TGTGCCAGCAGTTTATCCAGGGTAGGTTCCGAGAATTCACCCCTCCACTTT | TRBV28 | . | . | TRBJ1-6
CATSRDTYTEAFF | TGTGCCACCAGCAGAGACACATACACTGAAGCTTTCTTT | TRBV15 | . | . | TRBJ1-1
CASSYSQGANQPQHF | TGTGCCAGCAGTTACTCCCAGGGGGCGAATCAGCCCCAGCATTTT | TRBV6-5 | TRBD1 | . | TRBJ1-5
CASSFPLATQVIYEQYF | TGTGCCAGCAGCTTTCCCCTCGCCACACAGGTCATCTACGAGCAGTACTTC | TRBV7-6 | . | . | TRBJ2-7
CASSSPTGGGEYGYTF | TGTGCCAGCAGTTCTCCCACAGGGGGCGGCGAATATGGCTACACCTTC | TRBV6-5 | TRBD1 | . | TRBJ1-2
CASSPAPTGRLGYGYTF | TGCGCCAGCAGTCCGGCCCCCACAGGGCGCTTGGGCTATGGCTACACCTTC | TRBV5-1 | . | . | TRBJ1-2
CAISDFQGGNNEQFF | TGTGCCATCAGTGATTTCCAGGGAGGGAACAATGAGCAGTTCTTC | TRBV10-3 | TRBD2 | few | TRBJ2-1
CASSLFRDRGRHEQYF | TGTGCCAGCAGCTTATTCCGGGACAGGGGGCGTCACGAGCAGTACTTC | TRBV7-9 | TRBD1 | . | TRBJ2-7
CASSPMTQNTEAFF | TGTGCCAGCTCACCCATGACACAAAACACTGAAGCTTTCTTT | TRBV18 | . | . | TRBJ1-1
CAISDSKTATLPYEQYF | TGTGCCATCAGTGATTCAAAGACAGCGACCCTCCCCTACGAGCAGTACTTC | TRBV10-3 | . | . | TRBJ2-7
CASIFGQGGTEAFF | TGTGCCAGTATATTTGGACAGGGCGGCACTGAAGCTTTCTTT | TRBV19 | TRBD1 | few | TRBJ1-1
CASSEQQGADTEAFF | TGTGCCAGCAGCGAGCAACAGGGGGCCGACACTGAAGCTTTCTTT | TRBV9 | TRBD1 | . | TRBJ1-1
CASSPMRAGGTEAFF | TGCGCCAGCAGCCCAATGCGGGCGGGGGGCACTGAAGCTTTCTTT | TRBV5-1 | . | . | TRBJ1-1
CASSPGTSRAYEQYF | TGTGCCAGCAGCCCTGGGACTAGCCGGGCCTACGAGCAGTACTTC | TRBV13 | TRBD2 | once | TRBJ2-7
CASSQWDRNYGYTF | TGTGCCAGCAGCCAATGGGACAGAAACTATGGCTACACCTTC | TRBV3-1/TRBV3-2 | TRBD1 | . | TRBJ1-2
CASSFPSTTNSPLHF | TGTGCCAGCAGTTTCCCATCCACTACAAATTCACCCCTCCACTTT | TRBV28 | . | . | TRBJ1-6
CAISGTGYYNSPLHF | TGTGCCATCAGTGGGACGGGGTACTATAATTCACCCCTCCACTTT | TRBV10-3 | . | once | TRBJ1-6
CAWSIQSSGANVLTF | TGTGCCTGGAGTATACAGAGCTCTGGGGCCAACGTCCTGACTTTC | TRBV30 | . | . | TRBJ2-6
CASRIVATSGVQETQYF | TGTGCCAGTAGGATAGTCGCTACTAGCGGGGTTCAAGAGACCCAGTACTTC | TRBV19 | TRBD2 | . | TRBJ2-5
CASSSGLEAFF | TGTGCCAGCAGCTCCGGACTAGAGGCCTTCTTC | TRBV7-6 | TRBD2 | . | TRBJ2-1